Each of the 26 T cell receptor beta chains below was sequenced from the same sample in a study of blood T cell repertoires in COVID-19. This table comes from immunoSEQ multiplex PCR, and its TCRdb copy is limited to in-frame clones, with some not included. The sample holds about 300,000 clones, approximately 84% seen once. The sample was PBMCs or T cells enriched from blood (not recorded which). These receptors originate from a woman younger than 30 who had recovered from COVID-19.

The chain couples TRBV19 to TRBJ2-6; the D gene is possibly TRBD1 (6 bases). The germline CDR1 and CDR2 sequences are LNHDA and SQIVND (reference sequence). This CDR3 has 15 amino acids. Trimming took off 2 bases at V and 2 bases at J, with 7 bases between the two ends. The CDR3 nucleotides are TGTGCCAGTAGTATAAACAGGGCTGGGGCCAACGTCCTGACTTTC. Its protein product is CASSINRAGANVLTF.

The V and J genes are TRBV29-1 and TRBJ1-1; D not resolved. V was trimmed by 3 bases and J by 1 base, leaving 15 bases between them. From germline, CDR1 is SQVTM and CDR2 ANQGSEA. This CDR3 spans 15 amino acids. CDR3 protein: CSVEYDPAGNTEAFF. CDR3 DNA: TGCAGCGTTGAGTACGACCCAGCGGGGAACACTGAAGCTTTCTTT. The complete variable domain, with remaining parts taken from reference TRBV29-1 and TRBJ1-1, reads SAVISQKPSRDICQRGTSLTIQCQVDSQVTMMFWYRQQPGQSLTLIATANQGSEATYESGFVIDKFPISRPNLTFSTLTVSNMSPEDSSIYLCSVEYDPAGNTEAFFGQGTRLTVV.

The CDR3 spells CSVVGGANEQYF. CDR3 nucleotide sequence: TGCAGCGTTGTCGGGGGGGCAAACGAGCAGTACTTC. This chain joins TRBV29-1 and TRBJ2-7, with 8 bases aligning to TRBD2. The CDR3 is 12 residues long. Trimming took 4 bases from V and 5 from J; bases not matched to a gene: 4. Germline CDR1 is SQVTM and CDR2 is ANQGSEA.

CDR3 nucleotide sequence: TGTGCCAGCAGCCGAACTCCAGGGAGCACAGATACGCAGTATTTT. Amino acid sequence: CASSRTPGSTDTQYF. J is TRBJ2-3 and V is TRBV28; D possibly corresponds to TRBD1 (5 bases). The CDR3 sequence is 15 residues long. Germline lookup yields CDR1 MDHEN and CDR2 SYDVKM. V shed 6 bases and J shed 0 bases, with 13 bases lying between them.

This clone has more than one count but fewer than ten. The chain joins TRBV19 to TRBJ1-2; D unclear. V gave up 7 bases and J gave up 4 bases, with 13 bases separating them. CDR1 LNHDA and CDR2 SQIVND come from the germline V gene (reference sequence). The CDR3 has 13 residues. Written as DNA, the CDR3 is TGTGCCAGTACTAGCGAACAGATCTATGGCTACACCTTC. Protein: CASTSEQIYGYTF. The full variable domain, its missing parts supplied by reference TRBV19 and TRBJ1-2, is DGGITQSPKYLFRKEGQNVTLSCEQNLNHDAMYWYRQDPGQGLRLIYYSQIVNDFQKGDIAEGYSVSREKKESFPLTVTSAQKNPTAFYLCASTSEQIYGYTFGSGTRLTVV.

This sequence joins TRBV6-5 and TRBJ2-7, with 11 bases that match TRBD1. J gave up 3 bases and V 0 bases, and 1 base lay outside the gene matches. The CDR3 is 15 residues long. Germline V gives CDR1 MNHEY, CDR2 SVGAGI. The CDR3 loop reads CASSYSGQGVYEQYF. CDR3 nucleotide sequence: TGTGCCAGCAGTTACTCGGGACAGGGGGTCTACGAGCAGTACTTC.

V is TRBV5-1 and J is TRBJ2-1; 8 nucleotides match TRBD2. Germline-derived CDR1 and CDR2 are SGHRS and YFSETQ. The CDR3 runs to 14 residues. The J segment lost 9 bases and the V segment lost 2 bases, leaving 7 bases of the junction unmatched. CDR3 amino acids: CASSFGAGGGEQFF. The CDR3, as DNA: TGCGCCAGCAGCTTTGGGGCGGGAGGCGGTGAGCAGTTCTTC.

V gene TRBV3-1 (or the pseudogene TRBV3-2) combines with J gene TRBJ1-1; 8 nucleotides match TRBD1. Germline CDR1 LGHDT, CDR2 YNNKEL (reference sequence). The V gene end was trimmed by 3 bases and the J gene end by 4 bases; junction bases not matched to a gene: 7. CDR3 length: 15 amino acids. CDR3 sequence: CASSHRGQGGTEAFF. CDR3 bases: TGTGCCAGCAGCCACCGAGGACAGGGTGGCACTGAAGCTTTCTTT.

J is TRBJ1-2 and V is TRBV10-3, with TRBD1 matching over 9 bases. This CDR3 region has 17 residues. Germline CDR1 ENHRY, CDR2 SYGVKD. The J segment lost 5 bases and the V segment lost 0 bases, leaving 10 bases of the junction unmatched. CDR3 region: CAISESPGQGFGYGYTF. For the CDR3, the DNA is TGTGCCATCAGTGAGTCGCCGGGACAGGGTTTTGGGTATGGCTACACCTTC.

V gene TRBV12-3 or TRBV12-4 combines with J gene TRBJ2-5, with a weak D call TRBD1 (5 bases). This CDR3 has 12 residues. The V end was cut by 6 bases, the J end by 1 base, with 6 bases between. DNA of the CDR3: TGTGCCAGCAGGACAGCCCAAGAGACCCAGTACTTC. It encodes CASRTAQETQYF.

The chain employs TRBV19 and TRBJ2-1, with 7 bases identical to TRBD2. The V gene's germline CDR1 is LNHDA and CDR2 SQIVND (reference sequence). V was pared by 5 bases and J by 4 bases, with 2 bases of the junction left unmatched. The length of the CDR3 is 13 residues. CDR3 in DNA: TGTGCCAGTAGTGCCGGGGGGTACAATGAGCAGTTCTTC. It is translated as CASSAGGYNEQFF.

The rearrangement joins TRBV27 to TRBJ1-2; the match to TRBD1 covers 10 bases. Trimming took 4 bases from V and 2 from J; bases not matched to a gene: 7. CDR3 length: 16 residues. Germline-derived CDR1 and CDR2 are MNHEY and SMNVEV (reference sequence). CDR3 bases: TGTGCCAGCAGTTATGGTGGGACAGGGGCCAACTATGGCTACACCTTC. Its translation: CASSYGGTGANYGYTF.

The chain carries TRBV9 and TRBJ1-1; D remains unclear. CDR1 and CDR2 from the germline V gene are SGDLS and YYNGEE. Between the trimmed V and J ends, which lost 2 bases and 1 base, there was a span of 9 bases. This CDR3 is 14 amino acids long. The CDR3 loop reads CASSVSPQNTEAFF. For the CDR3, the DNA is TGTGCCAGCAGCGTCTCCCCACAGAACACTGAAGCTTTCTTT.

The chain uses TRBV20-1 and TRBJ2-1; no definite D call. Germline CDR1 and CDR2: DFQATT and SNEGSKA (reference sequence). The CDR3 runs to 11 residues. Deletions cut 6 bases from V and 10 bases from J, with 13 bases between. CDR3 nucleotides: TGCAGTGCCTCGCGTTCGAGGGAGCAGTTCTTC. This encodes CSASRSREQFF.

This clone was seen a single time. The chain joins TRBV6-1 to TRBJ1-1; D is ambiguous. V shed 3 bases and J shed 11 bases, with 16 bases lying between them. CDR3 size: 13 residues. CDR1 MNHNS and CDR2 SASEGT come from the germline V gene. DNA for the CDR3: TGTGCCAGCAGTGACGACGGGGTGGTTGGGGCTTTCTTT. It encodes CASSDDGVVGAFF.

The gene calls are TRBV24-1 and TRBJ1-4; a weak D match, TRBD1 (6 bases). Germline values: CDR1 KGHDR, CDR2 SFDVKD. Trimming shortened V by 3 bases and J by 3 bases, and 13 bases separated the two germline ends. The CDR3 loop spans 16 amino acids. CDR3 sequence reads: CATSDRTGTANEKLFF. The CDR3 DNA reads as TGTGCCACCAGTGATCGTACAGGGACCGCTAATGAAAAACTGTTTTTT.

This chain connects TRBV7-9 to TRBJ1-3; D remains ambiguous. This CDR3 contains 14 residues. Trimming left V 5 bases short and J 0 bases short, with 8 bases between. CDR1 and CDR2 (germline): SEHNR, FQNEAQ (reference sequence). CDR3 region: CASSRVRSGNTIYF. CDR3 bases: TGTGCCAGCAGCCGGGTCCGCTCTGGAAACACCATATATTTT.

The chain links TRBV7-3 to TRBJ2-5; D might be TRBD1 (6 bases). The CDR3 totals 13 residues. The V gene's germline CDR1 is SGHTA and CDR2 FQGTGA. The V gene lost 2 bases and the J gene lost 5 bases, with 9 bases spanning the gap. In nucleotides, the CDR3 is TGTGCCAGCAGCTTAGGGGGCCCTGAGACCCAGTACTTC. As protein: CASSLGGPETQYF.

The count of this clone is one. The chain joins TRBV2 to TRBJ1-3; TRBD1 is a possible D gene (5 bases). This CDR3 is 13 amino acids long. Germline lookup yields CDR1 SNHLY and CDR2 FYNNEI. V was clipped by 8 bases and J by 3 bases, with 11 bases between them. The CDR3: CASSFQGGNTIYF. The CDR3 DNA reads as TGTGCCAGCTCTTTTCAGGGTGGAAACACCATATATTTT.

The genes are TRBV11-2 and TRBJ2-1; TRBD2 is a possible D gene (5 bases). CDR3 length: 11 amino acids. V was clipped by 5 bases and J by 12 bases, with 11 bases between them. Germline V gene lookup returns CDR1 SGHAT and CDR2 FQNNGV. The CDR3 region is CASSPGSGQFF. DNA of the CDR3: TGTGCCAGCAGCCCGGGGAGTGGGCAGTTCTTC.

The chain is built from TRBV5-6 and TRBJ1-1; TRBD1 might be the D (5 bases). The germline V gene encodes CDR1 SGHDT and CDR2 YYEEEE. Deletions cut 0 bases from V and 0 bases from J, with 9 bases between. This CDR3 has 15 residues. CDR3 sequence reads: CASSLEGFMNTEAFF. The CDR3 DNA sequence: TGTGCCAGCAGCTTGGAGGGGTTCATGAACACTGAAGCTTTCTTT.

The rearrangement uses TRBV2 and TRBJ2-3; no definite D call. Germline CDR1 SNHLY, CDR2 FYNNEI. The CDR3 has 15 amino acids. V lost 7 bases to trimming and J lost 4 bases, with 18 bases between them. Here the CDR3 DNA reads TGTGCCAGCACCCTAGTAGGAGTCTATGCAGATACGCAGTATTTT. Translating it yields CASTLVGVYADTQYF.

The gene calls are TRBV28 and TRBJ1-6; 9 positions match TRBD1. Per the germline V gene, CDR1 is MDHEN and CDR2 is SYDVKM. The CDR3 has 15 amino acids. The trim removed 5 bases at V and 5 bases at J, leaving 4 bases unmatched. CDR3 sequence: CASSPRDRDNSPLHF. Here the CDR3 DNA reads TGTGCCAGCAGTCCCCGGGACAGGGATAATTCACCCCTCCACTTT.

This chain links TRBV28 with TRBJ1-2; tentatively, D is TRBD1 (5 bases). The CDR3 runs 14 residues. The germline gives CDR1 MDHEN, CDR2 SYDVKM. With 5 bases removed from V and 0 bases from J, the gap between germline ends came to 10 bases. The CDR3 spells CASSGGGSNYGYTF. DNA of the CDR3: TGTGCCAGCAGTGGCGGGGGGTCTAACTATGGCTACACCTTC.

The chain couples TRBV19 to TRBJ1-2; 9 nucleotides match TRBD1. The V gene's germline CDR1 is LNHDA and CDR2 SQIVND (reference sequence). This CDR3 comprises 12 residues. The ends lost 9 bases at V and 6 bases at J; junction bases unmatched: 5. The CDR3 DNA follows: TGTGCCAGCCCGACAGGGGGGGATGGCTACACCTTC. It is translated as CASPTGGDGYTF.

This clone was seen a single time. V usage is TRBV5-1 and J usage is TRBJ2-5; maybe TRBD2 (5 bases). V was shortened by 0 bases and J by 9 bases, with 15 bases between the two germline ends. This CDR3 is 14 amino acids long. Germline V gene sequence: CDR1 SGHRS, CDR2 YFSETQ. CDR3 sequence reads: CASSLGERVWAQYF. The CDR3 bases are TGCGCCAGCAGCTTGGGAGAGAGGGTCTGGGCCCAGTACTTC. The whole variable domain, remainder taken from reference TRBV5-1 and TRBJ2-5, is KAGVTQTPRYLIKTRGQQVTLSCSPISGHRSVSWYQQTPGQGLQFLFEYFSETQRNKGNFPGRFSGRQFSNSRSEMNVSTLELGDSALYLCASSLGERVWAQYFGPGTRLLVL.